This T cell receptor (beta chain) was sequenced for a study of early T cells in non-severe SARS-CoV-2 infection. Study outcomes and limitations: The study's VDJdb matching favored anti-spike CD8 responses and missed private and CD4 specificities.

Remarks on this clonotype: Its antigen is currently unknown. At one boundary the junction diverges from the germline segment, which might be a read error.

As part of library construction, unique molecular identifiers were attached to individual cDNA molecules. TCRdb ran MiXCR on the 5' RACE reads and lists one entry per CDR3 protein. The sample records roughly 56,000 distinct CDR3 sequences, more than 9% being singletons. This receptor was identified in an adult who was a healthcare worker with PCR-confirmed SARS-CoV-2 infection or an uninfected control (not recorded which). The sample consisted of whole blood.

Written as DNA, the CDR3 is TGTGCCAGCAGCTCTCCCGCCGCCCGGGTTACTAATGTAAAACTGTTTTTT. Its translation is CASSSPAARVTNVKLFF. The chain recombines TRBV7-2 with TRBJ1-4, with D unresolved. This CDR3 is 17 amino acids long. CDR1 is SGHTA, CDR2 FQGNSA, per germline.